A selection of T cell receptor beta chains follows, all from one sample in a study of vaccination effects on CD4 cells after COVID-19. These receptors' targets are unknown. This table comes from immunoSEQ multiplex PCR, and its TCRdb copy is limited to in-frame clones, with some not included. Here the sample spans tens of thousands of clones, roughly 80% being singletons. Sample: CD4+ T cells from PBMCs cultured without peptide, taken before COVID-19 vaccination. The receptors here all came from a human donor who received a COVID-19 vaccine. Each CDR3 is given with its conserved first and last residue. D genes are given only for firm matches. For some rows the clone size is stated as once, few or many, or as a class when expanded; others skip it.

D gene | clone size | J gene | V gene | CDR3 DNA | CDR3 protein
. | few | TRBJ2-2 | TRBV18 | TGTGCCAGCTCGGGGGTTACCGGGGAGCTGTTTTTT | CASSGVTGELFF
. | . | TRBJ2-2 | TRBV7-9 | TGTGCCAGCAGCCCTTACAGGGTCGGGGAGCTGTTTTTT | CASSPYRVGELFF
TRBD1 | . | TRBJ1-4 | TRBV14 | TGTGCCAGCAGCTTAAGGGGCAGGGGGCTGGTTGAAAAACTGTTTTTT | CASSLRGRGLVEKLFF
. | . | TRBJ1-1 | TRBV18 | TGTGCCAGCTCACCTTTACCGGGAAGTCGAGAAGCTTTCTTT | CASSPLPGSREAFF
TRBD1 | . | TRBJ1-2 | TRBV7-2 | TGTGCCAGCAGCCAAACAGGACAGGAGGACTATGGCTACACCTTC | CASSQTGQEDYGYTF
. | once | TRBJ1-1 | TRBV20-1 | TGCAGTGCTAGTTCGCAGAAGAACACTGAAGCTTTCTTT | CSASSQKNTEAFF
TRBD1 | . | TRBJ2-2 | TRBV3-1/TRBV3-2 | TGTGCCAGCAGCCTGTTTCCGTCTGAGGGGGCATTCACCGGGGAGCTGTTTTTT | CASSLFPSEGAFTGELFF
TRBD2 | . | TRBJ2-4 | TRBV30 | TGTGCCTGGTCCGCGGGGGGGATTCAGTACTTC | CAWSAGGIQYF
TRBD2 | . | TRBJ2-1 | TRBV5-1 | TGCGCCAGCAGCTTGGTTCCATTCCTAGCGGGGGCACAAAGCTCCTACAATGAGCAGTTCTTC | CASSLVPFLAGAQSSYNEQFF
. | . | TRBJ2-5 | TRBV5-1 | TGCGCCAGCAGCTTGGCGGCGGCCCAACTTCTATTATCGGGCCAAGAGACCCAGTACTTC | CASSLAAAQLLLSGQETQYF
. | . | TRBJ2-5 | TRBV11-3 | TGTGCCAGCAGCCGGAGCATCCAAGAGACCCAGTACTTC | CASSRSIQETQYF
. | . | TRBJ1-1 | TRBV21-1 | TGTGCCAGCAGGGAAGAGACAGTTATGAACACTGAAGCTTTCTTT | CASREETVMNTEAFF
. | . | TRBJ1-2 | TRBV6-5 | TGTGCCAGCATACGGGACGCCCGAGAAGGCTACACCTTC | CASIRDAREGYTF
. | few | TRBJ2-2 | TRBV5-4 | TGTGCCAGCAGCTCATCGAACACCGGGGAGCTGTTTTTT | CASSSSNTGELFF
TRBD2 | . | TRBJ2-3 | TRBV9 | TGTGCCAGCAGCGGACGACTAGCTGTGTCAGATACGCAGTATTTT | CASSGRLAVSDTQYF
. | few | TRBJ2-5 | TRBV9 | TGTGCCAGCAGCAAAGGGGGGAAACAAGAGACCCAGTACTTC | CASSKGGKQETQYF
. | . | TRBJ2-1 | TRBV11-3 | TGTGCCAGCAGCACCCGGTCGGCAGTCTCCTACAATGAGCAGTTCTTC | CASSTRSAVSYNEQFF
. | . | TRBJ2-3 | TRBV5-1 | TGCGCCAGCAGCCTAAGTGGAGGCACAGATACGCAGTATTTT | CASSLSGGTDTQYF
TRBD1 | . | TRBJ1-1 | TRBV15 | TGTGCCACCAGCACTCAGGGACAGGTAAACACTGAAGCTTTCTTT | CATSTQGQVNTEAFF
TRBD2 | medium-sized | TRBJ2-3 | TRBV7-8 | TGTGCCAGCAGCCCTACGGGGGGGGCAGATACGCAGTATTTT | CASSPTGGADTQYF
. | once | TRBJ2-3 | TRBV18 | TGTGCCAGCTCACCAACGCTCACAGATACGCAGTATTTT | CASSPTLTDTQYF
. | . | TRBJ2-4 | TRBV29-1 | TGCAGCGTTGTTGGGGGCCTGGGGGGGAACATTCAGTACTTC | CSVVGGLGGNIQYF
TRBD1 | few | TRBJ1-4 | TRBV29-1 | TGCAGCGTCCGACAGGGTCGGGAAAAACTGTTTTTT | CSVRQGREKLFF
. | . | TRBJ1-2 | TRBV6-6 | TGTGCCAGCAGCTCCCAGGGGAACGGCTACACCTTC | CASSSQGNGYTF
. | . | TRBJ1-5 | TRBV28 | TGTGCCAGCACCCCTGCCAATCAGCCCCAGCATTTT | CASTPANQPQHF
. | . | TRBJ2-1 | TRBV5-1 | TGCGCCAGCAGCTTGGGGGGGCTCTCCTACAATGAGCAGTTCTTC | CASSLGGLSYNEQFF
. | . | TRBJ1-1 | TRBV6-6 | TGTGCCAGCGAGGGGCCAGGGTACACTGAAGCTTTCTTT | CASEGPGYTEAFF
. | . | TRBJ2-3 | TRBV7-2 | TGTGCCAGCAGCCCTCGGGGGTGGGGCACAGATACGCAGTATTTT | CASSPRGWGTDTQYF
. | . | TRBJ2-1 | TRBV16 | TGTGCCAGCAGCCAAGAGTCCGGGAGCTCCTACAATGAGCAGTTCTTC | CASSQESGSSYNEQFF
TRBD1 | . | TRBJ1-2 | TRBV6-1 | TGTGCCAGCAATGAGGGAGCCGGGACAGGGGTTCGTGGCTACACCTTC | CASNEGAGTGVRGYTF
TRBD1 | . | TRBJ1-3 | TRBV18 | TGTGCCAGCTCACCGCGGTCGACAGGGGTCTCCTCTGGAAACACCATATATTTT | CASSPRSTGVSSGNTIYF
. | few | TRBJ2-2 | TRBV5-1 | TGCGCCAGCAGCTTGGGCGCAGCGGTTAACACCGGGGAGCTGTTTTTT | CASSLGAAVNTGELFF
TRBD1 | . | TRBJ1-3 | TRBV13 | TGTGCCAGCAGCCCCCGGGACAGTAATTTAGACACCATATATTTT | CASSPRDSNLDTIYF
. | . | TRBJ2-2 | TRBV9 | TGTGCCAGCAGCGTAGCCTCTCCGTCCCCTGGCGGGGAGCTGTTTTTT | CASSVASPSPGGELFF
TRBD1 | once | TRBJ1-1 | TRBV5-4 | TGTGCCAGCAGCTTAACGACAGGGGCGAACACTGAAGCTTTCTTT | CASSLTTGANTEAFF
. | . | TRBJ1-4 | TRBV28 | TGTGCCAGCAGCGCGACAGCAACTAATGAAAAACTGTTTTTT | CASSATATNEKLFF
. | . | TRBJ1-3 | TRBV5-5 | TGTGCCAGCAGCTTGGATCTTACCTCTGGAAACACCATATATTTT | CASSLDLTSGNTIYF
. | few | TRBJ1-6 | TRBV21-1 | TGTGCCAGCAGCGAGGAGGGGGGGCCCAATTCACCCCTCCACTTT | CASSEEGGPNSPLHF
. | . | TRBJ1-5 | TRBV6-1 | TGTGCCAGCAGTGAAGCCGGGGGCAGGGGTGGCAATCAGCCCCAGCATTTT | CASSEAGGRGGNQPQHF
. | . | TRBJ2-1 | TRBV7-2 | TGTGCCAGCAGCTTCCCAACACATAGCAACAATGAGCAGTTCTTC | CASSFPTHSNNEQFF
. | . | TRBJ1-3 | TRBV19 | TGTGCCAGTAGTATCCTCCTAACCGGAGGAAACACCATATATTTT | CASSILLTGGNTIYF
. | . | TRBJ1-4 | TRBV15 | TGTGCCACCAGCTTCAGGAGGGCGGAAAAACTGTTTTTT | CATSFRRAEKLFF
. | . | TRBJ2-2 | TRBV19 | TGTGCCAGTAGTATATTTCCAGGGGCGCGGGGCGGGGAGCTGTTTTTT | CASSIFPGARGGELFF
. | . | TRBJ2-1 | TRBV24-1 | TGTGCCACCAGTGACTTTATGCAGGGGAGCAATGAGCAGTTCTTC | CATSDFMQGSNEQFF
. | . | TRBJ1-1 | TRBV7-8 | TGTGCCAGCAGCTCCACAGAGGGACGCATAGGGGCTGAAGCTTTCTTT | CASSSTEGRIGAEAFF
. | few | TRBJ2-6 | TRBV12-3/TRBV12-4 | TGTGCCAGCAGTTTAGTAGGGGCCAACGTCCTGACTTTC | CASSLVGANVLTF
. | . | TRBJ2-1 | TRBV10-1 | TGCGCCAGCAGCAACAGGGGAGGGGACGGGAATGAGCAGTTCTTC | CASSNRGGDGNEQFF
TRBD2 | . | TRBJ2-1 | TRBV7-3 | TGTGCCAGCAGCGCTAGCGGGGGCTCCTACAATGAGCAGTTCTTC | CASSASGGSYNEQFF
. | . | TRBJ2-3 | TRBV12-2 | TGTGCAAGTCGCTTGCGACTGGAATGCACAGATACGCAGTATTTT | CASRLRLECTDTQYF